The 10 T cell receptor beta chains presented below share a single source sample, sequenced in a study of blood T cell repertoires in COVID-19. Some clones are missing from TCRdb's copy, which holds only in-frame ones; the method was immunoSEQ multiplex PCR. The repertoire holds 160,000 or so clones, with roughly 88% as singletons. Sequenced: peripheral blood. The receptors originated from a man aged 18 to 35 with acute or convalescent COVID-19.

V is TRBV14 and J is TRBJ2-1; tentative D call: TRBD2 (5 bases). The V gene lost 7 bases and the J gene lost 7 bases, with 14 bases spanning the gap. Germline V lookup: CDR1 SGHDN, CDR2 FVKESK. The CDR3 is 13 amino acids. The CDR3 sequence: CASTSLPGNEQFF. DNA for the CDR3: TGTGCCAGCACCTCCCTGCCGGGAAATGAGCAGTTCTTC.

The rearrangement joins TRBV5-1 to TRBJ2-3; TRBD2 matches at 9 bases. The CDR3 runs to 16 residues. In germline, CDR1 is SGHRS, CDR2 YFSETQ. With 2 bases clipped from V and 2 bases from J, the junction kept 6 bases outside the gene matches. This CDR3 is CASSLEGGRATDTQYF. Written as DNA, the CDR3 is TGCGCCAGCAGCTTAGAGGGCGGGAGGGCCACAGATACGCAGTATTTT.

V gene TRBV3-1 (or the pseudogene TRBV3-2) combines with J gene TRBJ2-3, with TRBD1 identical over 11 bases. The junction had 12 bases not matched to a gene; V was cut back by 5 bases and J by 2 bases. This CDR3 spans 18 amino acids. Germline lookup yields CDR1 LGHDT and CDR2 YNNKEL (reference sequence). The CDR3 sequence is CASSSSSGTGGNTDTQYF. CDR3 sequence (DNA): TGTGCCAGCAGCTCTTCCTCCGGGACAGGGGGGAACACAGATACGCAGTATTTT.

The chain recombines TRBV9 with TRBJ2-1; perhaps TRBD1 as D (6 bases). The germline gives CDR1 SGDLS, CDR2 YYNGEE. V dropped 0 bases and J dropped 0 bases, with 13 bases sitting between them. The CDR3 totals 17 residues. This CDR3 is CASSVVWDTYSYNEQFF. Here the CDR3 DNA reads TGTGCCAGCAGCGTAGTGTGGGACACCTACTCCTACAATGAGCAGTTCTTC.

This clone has only a few counts. The J gene is TRBJ2-3, the V gene TRBV5-1; D gene ambiguous. Germline loops: CDR1 SGHRS, CDR2 YFSETQ. Trimming cost V 0 bases and J 2 bases, with 7 bases left between them. CDR3 length equals 14 residues. CDR3 sequence: CASSLAYHTDTQYF. In DNA form, the CDR3 reads TGCGCCAGCAGCTTGGCCTACCACACAGATACGCAGTATTTT.

The V and J genes are TRBV5-1 and TRBJ2-2; 7 positions match TRBD2. The V gene's germline CDR1 is SGHRS and CDR2 YFSETQ. V lost 2 bases, J lost 6 bases, and 7 bases stayed unmatched. The CDR3 is 15 residues long. CDR3 sequence reads: CASSFSAAGAGELFF. In DNA, the CDR3 is TGCGCCAGCAGCTTCTCTGCGGCGGGGGCCGGGGAGCTGTTTTTT.

This chain joins TRBV19 and TRBJ1-3; D is ambiguous. CDR1 and CDR2 from the germline V gene are LNHDA and SQIVND (reference sequence). This CDR3 is built from 16 residues. V dropped 3 bases and J dropped 0 bases, with 12 bases sitting between them. CDR3 residues: CASSIIAPFSGNTIYF. The CDR3 bases are TGTGCCAGTAGTATCATAGCGCCTTTCTCTGGAAACACCATATATTTT.

J is TRBJ2-5 and V is TRBV4-2, with 10 positions matching TRBD2. The CDR3 is made up of 22 amino acids. Germline V gives CDR1 LGHNA, CDR2 YNFKEQ. V lost 0 bases, J lost 0 bases, and 19 bases stayed unmatched. CDR3 amino acids: CASSQDSPVGASGSGYQETQYF. CDR3 bases: TGTGCCAGCAGCCAAGATTCCCCCGTAGGGGCTAGCGGGAGCGGGTACCAAGAGACCCAGTACTTC.

This clone was recorded only once. The chain combines TRBV18 with TRBJ1-2; D might be TRBD1 (5 bases). Germline V gene sequence: CDR1 KGHSH, CDR2 LQKENI. CDR3 length equals 17 residues. V lost 3 bases, J lost 7 bases, and 24 bases lay in between. The DNA of the CDR3 is TGTGCCAGCTCACCTCCCCCCCAGGGCGGTTCGAGTATTGGCTACACCTTC. It specifies CASSPPPQGGSSIGYTF.

This clone has just one count. The J gene is TRBJ1-5, the V gene TRBV24-1; possibly TRBD1 for D (6 bases). The CDR3 is 14 residues long. Germline-derived CDR1 and CDR2 are KGHDR and SFDVKD. V was pared by 4 bases and J by 5 bases, with 11 bases between. The CDR3 bases are TGTGCCACCAGTGAAGGGGGTTTCGATCAGCCCCAGCATTTT. This sequence encodes CATSEGGFDQPQHF.